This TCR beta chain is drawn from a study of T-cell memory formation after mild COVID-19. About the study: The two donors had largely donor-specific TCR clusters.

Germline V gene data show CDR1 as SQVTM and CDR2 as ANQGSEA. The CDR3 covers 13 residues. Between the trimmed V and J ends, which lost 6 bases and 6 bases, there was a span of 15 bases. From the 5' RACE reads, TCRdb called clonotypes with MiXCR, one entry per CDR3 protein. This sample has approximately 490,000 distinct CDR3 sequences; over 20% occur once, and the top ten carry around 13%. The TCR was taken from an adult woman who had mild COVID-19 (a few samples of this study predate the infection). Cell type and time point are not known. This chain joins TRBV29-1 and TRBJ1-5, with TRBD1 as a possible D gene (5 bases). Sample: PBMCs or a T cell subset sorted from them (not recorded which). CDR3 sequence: CSVRRGRGQPQHF. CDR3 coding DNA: TGCAGCGTCAGACGGGGCCGCGGTCAGCCCCAGCATTTT.